Listed here is a single T cell receptor beta chain. The sample comes from a study of T cell responses to AZD1222 COVID-19 vaccine. The CDR3 is 13 amino acids. Germline V gives CDR1 MNHEY, CDR2 SVGAGI. V lost 6 bases and J lost 2, with 11 bases in between. Here immunoSEQ multiplex PCR was the method, and the copy in TCRdb shows in-frame clones only, minus some. The data contain more than 90,000 clones, 75% to 95% of them singletons. This clonotype was sampled from an adult in good health. Sequenced here: peripheral blood, sampled on day 0 of AZD1222 vaccination. The V call is TRBV6-5, the J call TRBJ2-7; D may be TRBD2 (6 bases). Written as DNA, the CDR3 is TGTGCCAGCAGGGAGGGCTTGGCCTACGAGCAGTACTTC. Its protein is CASREGLAYEQYF.